These T cell receptor beta chains were read from a single sample in a study of shared clonotypes between healthy human individuals. The repertoire was sequenced with immunoSEQ multiplex PCR; TCRdb's copy has only in-frame clones and lacks some. Seen here are about 480,000 clones, approximately 79% observed once, and the top ten hold 13%. Sample: PBMCs. Every receptor here comes from a woman aged 40 to 49 in good health. Some clones in this sample may be carry-over from other donors' samples. The CDR3 runs from the conserved cysteine through the conserved F or W. Fields, in order: clone size, V gene, J gene, CDR3 protein. Part of the rows lack a size; the others show once, few, many or a class for expanded clones.

NA	TRBV30	TRBJ1-3	CAWSVTGGVGNTIYF
NA	TRBV28	TRBJ1-5	CASSESDQPQHF
NA	TRBV6-1	TRBJ1-5	CASSGPNIQPQHF
NA	TRBV7-2	TRBJ2-7	CASSFQGLAFYEQYF
NA	TRBV7-2	TRBJ2-7	CASSLRVLAGGIEVYEQYF
NA	TRBV2	TRBJ1-4	CASSVVQGDEKLFF
NA	TRBV5-1	TRBJ2-7	CASSLAPARYEQYF
NA	TRBV5-6	TRBJ1-2	CASSRETRGVYGYTF
NA	TRBV5-1	TRBJ2-3	CASSLDSSPREATQYF
NA	TRBV7-2	TRBJ2-5	CASSLSGVGETQYF
many	TRBV11-2	TRBJ1-1	CASSLGQNTEAFF
NA	TRBV2	TRBJ2-7	CASIGGTSERSSYEQYF
NA	TRBV5-3	TRBJ2-5	CARSTRVAGRETQYF
NA	TRBV5-4	TRBJ1-1	CASNEGMNTEAFF
NA	TRBV9	TRBJ2-5	CASSPTSNFLETQYF
NA	TRBV2	TRBJ1-5	CASSLQGIDQPQHF
NA	TRBV7-9	TRBJ2-5	CASSQPLASIQETQYF
NA	TRBV11-2	TRBJ2-1	CASSLSHPQYNEQFF
NA	TRBV5-1	TRBJ2-5	CASSWESETQYF
NA	TRBV5-4	TRBJ2-5	CASSLETGKTQYF
NA	TRBV29-1	TRBJ2-1	CSVEPDRGQANNEQFF
NA	TRBV19	TRBJ1-1	CASTQQGAVLNTEAFF
NA	TRBV19	TRBJ2-3	CASSTSSGSLTDTQYF
NA	TRBV7-2	TRBJ1-2	CASSFTNYGYTF
NA	TRBV19	TRBJ1-2	CASSSAGPPGYTF
many	TRBV25-1	TRBJ2-1	CASSDSNILNEQFF
few	TRBV30	TRBJ2-7	CAWSVGGLLHEQYF
many	TRBV7-8	TRBJ1-1	CASSFGRRNTEAFF
NA	TRBV27	TRBJ1-6	CASRTTGGDLLYNSPLHF
NA	TRBV19	TRBJ2-3	CASSVAGGADTQYF
NA	TRBV5-1	TRBJ1-1	CASSDPGQGNTEAFF
once	TRBV9	TRBJ2-3	CASSVAPSNTDTQYF
once	TRBV7-2	TRBJ1-5	CASSSRGLGQPQHF
NA	TRBV7-3	TRBJ2-3	CASSFGLAGVGDTQYF
NA	TRBV5-4	TRBJ1-2	CASSLNNGWGYGYTF
NA	TRBV10-1	TRBJ2-2	CASAERGGELFF
NA	TRBV18	TRBJ1-4	CASSPGTAKEKLFF
many	TRBV28	TRBJ2-7	CASSFWSGHYEQYF
NA	TRBV9	TRBJ1-2	CASSVGDRHNYGYTF
NA	TRBV5-4	TRBJ2-5	CASSLGLEETQYF
many	TRBV7-8	TRBJ1-5	CASSSQTWFSNQPQHF
NA	TRBV10-3	TRBJ2-2	CAISRNTNTGELFF
NA	TRBV5-1	TRBJ2-7	CASSIGLAGAYEQYF
NA	TRBV9	TRBJ1-3	CASSVAGQTGLPGNTIYF
NA	TRBV4-1	TRBJ2-7	CASSQGLVFNEQYF
NA	TRBV6-6	TRBJ2-1	CASSYSSGSYNEQFF
NA	TRBV18	TRBJ2-5	CASSRPGRLQETQYF
NA	TRBV7-9	TRBJ2-3	CASSAGDRGPDTQYF